One T cell receptor beta chain is described in this entry. Its antigen is as yet unknown. Sequencing was performed with immunoSEQ multiplex PCR; in TCRdb, only in-frame clones are kept and a portion is missing. The repertoire holds under 150,000 clones, about 87% seen once, with around 15% in the top ten. This entry belongs to a study of T cell responses to AZD1222 COVID-19 vaccine. V lost 3 bases, J lost 1 base, and 7 bases lay in between. Germline V gene sequence: CDR1 SGDLS, CDR2 YYNGEE. This CDR3 has 13 amino acids. Overall study findings and caveats: Spike-specific TCR breadth and depth both grew after two AZD1222 doses. Among spike-specific TCRs, nearly half reportedly target unmutated variant regions. Repertoire sampling was restricted to post-peak T cell response timepoints. Recipients of AZD1222 seropositive at baseline numbered only 5 or 6.

The receptor's source is an adult in good health. This specimen was peripheral blood, taken on day 0 of AZD1222 vaccination. This chain links TRBV9 with TRBJ1-1, with D tentatively TRBD1 (5 bases). This chain's CDR3 is CASSETGNTEAFF. As DNA, the CDR3 is TGTGCCAGCAGCGAAACAGGGAACACTGAAGCTTTCTTT.